This entry lists 24 T cell receptor beta chains sequenced from one sample in a study of radiation and T cells in renal cell carcinoma. Documented time point: blood 4 weeks post-SBRT, at nephrectomy. Sample treatment: 15 Gy SBRT to primary tumor, nephrectomy 4 weeks later. Some clones are missing from TCRdb's copy, which holds only in-frame ones; the method was immunoSEQ multiplex PCR. The profile shows roughly 170,000 clones, 88% of them singletons. The material was blood, obtained from a patient whose treatment included radiotherapy and nephrectomy. Source of these receptors: a woman in her fifties or sixties with renal cell carcinoma.

In its sample, this clone was seen once. V usage is TRBV9 and J usage is TRBJ2-1, with TRBD2 matching 10 bases. Trimming took 4 bases from V and 2 from J; bases not matched to a gene: 9. This CDR3 is 17 amino acids long. The V gene's germline CDR1 is SGDLS and CDR2 YYNGEE. The CDR3 protein is CASSPRVAGGPYNEQFF. In DNA form, the CDR3 reads TGTGCCAGCAGCCCTAGAGTAGCGGGGGGTCCCTACAATGAGCAGTTCTTC. Full variable domain (remainder filled in from reference TRBV9 and TRBJ2-1): DSGVTQTPKHLITATGQRVTLRCSPRSGDLSVYWYQQSLDQGLQFLIQYYNGEERAKGNILERFSAQQFPDLHSELNLSSLELGDSALYFCASSPRVAGGPYNEQFFGPGTRLTVL.

The chain is built from TRBV2 and TRBJ2-1; no firm D call. The germline gives CDR1 SNHLY, CDR2 FYNNEI. The CDR3 spans 17 residues. V shed 3 bases and J shed 0 bases, with 15 bases lying between them. The CDR3 here is CASSEDGITSSYNEQFF. In nucleotides, the CDR3 is TGTGCCAGCAGTGAGGACGGAATCACAAGCTCCTACAATGAGCAGTTCTTC.

V and J are TRBV9 and TRBJ2-4; D may be TRBD2 (6 bases). CDR1 SGDLS and CDR2 YYNGEE come from the germline V gene. The CDR3 has 17 amino acids. V was shortened by 0 bases and J by 6 bases, with 19 bases between the two germline ends. The CDR3 nucleotides are TGTGCCAGCAGCGTAGAAGCTGGGGGGACGGGCGGAAACATTCAGTACTTC. Its protein is CASSVEAGGTGGNIQYF.

V is TRBV7-9 and J is TRBJ1-5; 7 nucleotides line up with TRBD1. This CDR3 has 17 residues. V was clipped by 5 bases and J by 9 bases; unmatched bases: 19. The germline gives CDR1 SEHNR, CDR2 FQNEAQ (reference sequence). CDR3 loop: CASSDDRALALYRPQHF. As DNA, the CDR3 is TGTGCCAGCAGCGACGACAGGGCTTTGGCCCTCTATCGGCCCCAGCATTTT.

This chain joins TRBV25-1 and TRBJ2-3, with D perhaps matching TRBD1 (6 bases). Germline values: CDR1 MGHDK, CDR2 SYGVNS. V lost 8 bases and J 4 bases, leaving 16 bases between the germline ends. There are 14 residues in the CDR3. The CDR3 DNA reads TGTGCCAGCCAAAATACAGGGTACGCAGATACGCAGTATTTT. This encodes CASQNTGYADTQYF.

V usage is TRBV4-2 and J usage is TRBJ2-3; 10 bases are shared with TRBD1. The germline V gene has CDR1 LGHNA and CDR2 YNFKEQ. The CDR3 consists of 16 residues. Trimming cost V 0 bases and J 6 bases; bases outside gene matches: 6. The CDR3 coding sequence is TGTGCCAGCAGCCAAGATGGACAGGGGGGAGAGGATACGCAGTATTTT. Its protein product is CASSQDGQGGEDTQYF.

The chain links TRBV11-2 to TRBJ2-1; TRBD2 aligns across 8 bases. The CDR3 spans 18 residues. The ends lost 1 base at V and 1 base at J; junction bases unmatched: 9. CDR1 and CDR2 (germline): SGHAT, FQNNGV. The CDR3 sequence: CASSLAFLAGPSYNEQFF. DNA of the CDR3: TGTGCCAGCAGCTTAGCCTTTTTAGCGGGGCCTTCCTACAATGAGCAGTTCTTC. Complete variable domain (other parts from reference TRBV11-2 and TRBJ2-1): EAGVAQSPRYKIIEKRQSVAFWCNPISGHATLYWYQQILGQGPKLLIQFQNNGVVDDSQLPKDRFSAERLKGVDSTLKIQPAKLEDSAVYLCASSLAFLAGPSYNEQFFGPGTRLTVL.

The chain joins TRBV29-1 to TRBJ2-7; D remains unclear. The CDR3 loop spans 11 amino acids. Trimming took 4 bases from V and 3 from J, leaving 7 bases between them. Germline loops: CDR1 SQVTM, CDR2 ANQGSEA. The CDR3 reads CSVGNSYEQYF. The CDR3, as DNA: TGCAGCGTTGGTAACAGCTACGAGCAGTACTTC.

The chain joins TRBV7-9 to TRBJ2-1, with a possible D match to TRBD2 (7 bases). V was clipped by 4 bases and J by 2 bases, with 15 bases between them. Germline V gene data show CDR1 as SEHNR and CDR2 as FQNEAQ (reference sequence). This CDR3 comprises 16 residues. CDR3 sequence reads: CASSSRGGTTYNEQFF. In DNA, the CDR3 is TGTGCCAGCAGCTCCCGCGGGGGCACGACCTACAATGAGCAGTTCTTC.

This clone is a singleton in its sample. Other DNA sequences in this specimen translate into the identical CDR3. V and J are TRBV7-2 and TRBJ1-3, with no clear D. CDR1 and CDR2 from the germline V gene are SGHTA and FQGNSA. This CDR3 spans 15 amino acids. Deletions cut 2 bases from V and 0 bases from J, with 8 bases between. CDR3 protein: CASSLQVYSGNTIYF. CDR3 coding DNA: TGTGCCAGCAGCTTACAGGTCTACTCTGGAAACACCATATATTTT.

The chain links TRBV7-8 to TRBJ1-1, with no clear D. The ends were cut back, 3 bases at V and 5 bases at J, with 7 bases in the middle. Germline-derived CDR1 and CDR2 are SGHVS and FQNEAQ. The CDR3 is 12 residues long. This chain's CDR3 is CASSFERTEAFF. CDR3 coding DNA: TGTGCCAGCAGCTTTGAAAGAACTGAAGCTTTCTTT.

The chain couples TRBV4-3 to TRBJ1-2; D is unclear. V dropped 1 base and J dropped 2 bases, with 14 bases sitting between them. Germline lookup yields CDR1 LGHNA and CDR2 YSLEER. This CDR3 has 16 amino acids. The CDR3 coding sequence is TGCGCCAGCAGCCAAGTTCCAGAGATGGTGAACTATGGCTACACCTTC. Translated: CASSQVPEMVNYGYTF.

The rearrangement links TRBV7-2 to TRBJ1-6; TRBD1 matches 10 bases. The CDR3 runs 17 residues. V lost 1 base to trimming and J lost 10 bases; unmatched junction nucleotides: 10. The germline V gene encodes CDR1 SGHTA and CDR2 FQGNSA. The CDR3 reads CASSLEAPGQGLSPLHF. In DNA form, the CDR3 reads TGTGCCAGCAGCTTAGAGGCCCCGGGACAGGGGCTGTCACCCCTCCACTTT.

V is TRBV5-5 and J is TRBJ1-1, with unresolved D. V dropped 5 bases and J dropped 3 bases, with 11 bases sitting between them. The CDR3 is 13 amino acids. Germline V gene lookup returns CDR1 SGHKS and CDR2 YYEKEE (reference sequence). The CDR3: CASRWESDTEAFF. The CDR3 DNA reads TGTGCCAGCAGATGGGAATCGGACACTGAAGCTTTCTTT.

This sequence joins TRBV7-3 and TRBJ1-6; 9 nucleotides line up with TRBD1. Losses at the gene ends were 5 bases for V and 10 bases for J; bases not matched to a gene: 3. The CDR3 totals 13 residues. The germline V gene encodes CDR1 SGHTA and CDR2 FQGTGA. The DNA for the CDR3 is TGTGCCAGCAGCGACAGGGGGGGATCACCCCTCCACTTT. It encodes CASSDRGGSPLHF.

The chain couples TRBV4-3 to TRBJ1-2; TRBD1 agrees at 8 bases. Trimming at V came to 4 bases and at J to 8 bases, leaving 3 bases not matched to a gene. The CDR3 totals 12 residues. Germline V gene lookup returns CDR1 LGHNA and CDR2 YSLEER. The CDR3 DNA is TGCGCCAGCAGCCGACAGGGGACGGGCTACACCTTC. Its protein is CASSRQGTGYTF.

This clone was recorded once. The chain carries TRBV6-5 and TRBJ1-1; tentative D call: TRBD1 (5 bases). Trimming stripped 4 bases from V and 9 bases from J, with 21 bases between. The CDR3 consists of 15 residues. The V gene's germline CDR1 is MNHEY and CDR2 SVGAGI. The CDR3 sequence is CASSSLLGRKNKAFF. The CDR3 DNA reads as TGTGCCAGCAGTTCATTACTGGGGCGGAAGAACAAAGCTTTCTTT.

The chain employs TRBV12-5 and TRBJ2-2; the D call may be TRBD1 or TRBD2 (5 bases each). From germline, CDR1 is LGHNT and CDR2 FRNRAP. CDR3 size: 19 residues. Trimming removed 0 bases from V and 1 base from J, with 18 bases in between. The CDR3 nucleotides are TGTGCTAGTGGTTTGGTACTAGGACCGGGACGGAGGAACACCGGGGAGCTGTTTTTT. The encoded protein is CASGLVLGPGRRNTGELFF.

The chain links TRBV5-6 to TRBJ1-6; D gene ambiguous. Germline V gene sequence: CDR1 SGHDT, CDR2 YYEEEE. Trimming removed 2 bases at V and 5 bases at J, with 8 bases between. This CDR3 comprises 14 residues. DNA of the CDR3: TGTGCCAGCAGCTTTCGGGGAGATAATTCACCCCTCCACTTT. Protein sequence: CASSFRGDNSPLHF.

The chain is built from TRBV9 and TRBJ2-5; tentatively, D is TRBD2 (5 bases). V dropped 0 bases and J dropped 4 bases, with 16 bases sitting between them. Germline CDR1 is SGDLS and CDR2 is YYNGEE. This CDR3 has 16 amino acids. The CDR3 protein is CASSVGTGFEGETQYF. CDR3 nucleotides: TGTGCCAGCAGCGTAGGAACGGGGTTCGAAGGAGAGACCCAGTACTTC.

The gene calls are TRBV10-2 and TRBJ2-6, with no clear D. Germline V gene data show CDR1 as WSHSY and CDR2 as SAAADI. V lost 7 bases to trimming and J lost 0 bases, with 13 bases between them. The CDR3 contains 16 residues. The CDR3 here is CASTNRMSSGANVLTF. The CDR3 nucleotides are TGCGCCAGCACTAACCGAATGAGCTCTGGGGCCAACGTCCTGACTTTC.

This clone was picked up one time. The chain joins TRBV18 to TRBJ1-2, with 7 bases matching TRBD1. V was pared by 2 bases and J by 6 bases, with 3 bases of the junction left unmatched. CDR3 size: 13 residues. CDR1 is KGHSH, CDR2 LQKENI, per germline. The CDR3 DNA is TGTGCCAGCTCACCAGGGACAGCAAATGGCTACACCTTC. Amino acid sequence: CASSPGTANGYTF.

This chain uses TRBV19 with TRBJ1-2, with D maybe TRBD1 (6 bases). Germline V gene lookup returns CDR1 LNHDA and CDR2 SQIVND (reference sequence). V shed 4 bases and J shed 2 bases, with 11 bases lying between them. The CDR3 has 14 residues. The CDR3 coding sequence is TGTGCCAGTAGTAGAACCAGGGGAAACTATGGCTACACCTTC. Amino acid sequence: CASSRTRGNYGYTF.

The V call is TRBV2, the J call TRBJ2-7; no definite D call. This CDR3 spans 17 amino acids. Germline assignment: CDR1 SNHLY and CDR2 FYNNEI. The V end lost 0 bases, the J end lost 0 bases, and 15 bases lay between the germline ends. The chain's CDR3 is CASSEAWPLGSSYEQYF. The CDR3 DNA reads as TGTGCCAGCAGTGAAGCTTGGCCCCTCGGCAGCTCCTACGAGCAGTACTTC.